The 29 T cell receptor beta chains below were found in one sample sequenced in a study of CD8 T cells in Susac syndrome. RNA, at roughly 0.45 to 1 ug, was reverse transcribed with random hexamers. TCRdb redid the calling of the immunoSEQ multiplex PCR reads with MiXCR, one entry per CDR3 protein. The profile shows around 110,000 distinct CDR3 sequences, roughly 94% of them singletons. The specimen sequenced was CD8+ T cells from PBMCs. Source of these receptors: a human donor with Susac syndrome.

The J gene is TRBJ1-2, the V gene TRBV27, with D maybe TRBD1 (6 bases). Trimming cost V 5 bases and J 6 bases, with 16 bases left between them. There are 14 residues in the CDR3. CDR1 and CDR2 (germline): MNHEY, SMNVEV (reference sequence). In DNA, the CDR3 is TGTGCCAGCAGTCTAGGGGCAGGGGTGGATGGCTACACCTTC. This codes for CASSLGAGVDGYTF.

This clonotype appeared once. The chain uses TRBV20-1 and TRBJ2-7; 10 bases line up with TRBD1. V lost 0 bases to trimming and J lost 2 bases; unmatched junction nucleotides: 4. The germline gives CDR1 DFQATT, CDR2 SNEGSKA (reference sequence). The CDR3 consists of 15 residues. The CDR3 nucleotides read TGCAGTGCTAGAGATAAGGGGACAGGGGCCTACGAGCAGTACTTC. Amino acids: CSARDKGTGAYEQYF.

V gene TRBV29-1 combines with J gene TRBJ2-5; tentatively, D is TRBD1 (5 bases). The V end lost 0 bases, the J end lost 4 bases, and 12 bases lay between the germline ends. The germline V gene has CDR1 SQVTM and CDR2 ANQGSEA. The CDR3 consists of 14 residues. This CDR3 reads CSVEDSETVETQYF. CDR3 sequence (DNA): TGCAGCGTTGAAGATTCGGAGACAGTAGAGACCCAGTACTTC.

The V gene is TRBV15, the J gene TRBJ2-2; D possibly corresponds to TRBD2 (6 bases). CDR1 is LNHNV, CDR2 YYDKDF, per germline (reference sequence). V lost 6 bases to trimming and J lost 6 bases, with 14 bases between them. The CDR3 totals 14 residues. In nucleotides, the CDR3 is TGTGCCACCAGGCGGGACGATCTATCCGGGGAGCTGTTTTTT. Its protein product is CATRRDDLSGELFF. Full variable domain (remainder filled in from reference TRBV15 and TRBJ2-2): DAMVIQNPRYQVTQFGKPVTLSCSQTLNHNVMYWYQQKSSQAPKLLFHYYDKDFNNEADTPDNFQSRRPNTSFCFLDIRSPGLGDTAMYLCATRRDDLSGELFFGEGSRLTVL.

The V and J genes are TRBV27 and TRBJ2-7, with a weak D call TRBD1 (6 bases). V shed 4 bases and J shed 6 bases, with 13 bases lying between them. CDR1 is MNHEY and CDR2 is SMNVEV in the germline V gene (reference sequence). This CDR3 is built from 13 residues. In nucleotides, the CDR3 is TGTGCCAGCAGTTGGGCAGGGGCGACCGAGCAGTACTTC. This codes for CASSWAGATEQYF.

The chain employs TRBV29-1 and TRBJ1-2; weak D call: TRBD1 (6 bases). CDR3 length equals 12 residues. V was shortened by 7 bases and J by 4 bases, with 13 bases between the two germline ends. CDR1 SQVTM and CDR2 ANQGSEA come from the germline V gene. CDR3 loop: CSASRDTYGYTF. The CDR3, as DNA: TGCAGCGCTTCGCGGGACACCTATGGCTACACCTTC.

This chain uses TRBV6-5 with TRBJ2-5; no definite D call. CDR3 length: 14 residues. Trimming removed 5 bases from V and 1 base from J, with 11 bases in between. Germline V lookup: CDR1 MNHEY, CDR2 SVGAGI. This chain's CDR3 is CASSAPGCQETQYF. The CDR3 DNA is TGTGCCAGCAGTGCTCCAGGCTGCCAAGAGACCCAGTACTTC.

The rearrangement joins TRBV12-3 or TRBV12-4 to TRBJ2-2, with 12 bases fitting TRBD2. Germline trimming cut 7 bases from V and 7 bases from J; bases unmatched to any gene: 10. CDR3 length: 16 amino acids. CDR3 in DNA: TGTGCCAGCAACTCCCCTAGCGGGGGGGCCGTCGGGGAGCTGTTTTTT. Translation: CASNSPSGGAVGELFF.

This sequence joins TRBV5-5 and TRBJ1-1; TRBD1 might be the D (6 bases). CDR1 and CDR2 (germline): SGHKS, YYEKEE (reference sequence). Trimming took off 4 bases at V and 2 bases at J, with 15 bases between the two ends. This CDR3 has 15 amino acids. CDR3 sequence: CASSPLPGENTEAFF. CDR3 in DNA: TGTGCCAGCAGCCCTTTACCAGGGGAAAACACTGAAGCTTTCTTT.

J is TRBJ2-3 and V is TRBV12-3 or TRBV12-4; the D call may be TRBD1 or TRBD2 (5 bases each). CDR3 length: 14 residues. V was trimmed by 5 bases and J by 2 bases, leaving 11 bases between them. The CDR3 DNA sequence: TGTGCCAGCAGTAAGGTCGGGACCACAGATACGCAGTATTTT. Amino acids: CASSKVGTTDTQYF.

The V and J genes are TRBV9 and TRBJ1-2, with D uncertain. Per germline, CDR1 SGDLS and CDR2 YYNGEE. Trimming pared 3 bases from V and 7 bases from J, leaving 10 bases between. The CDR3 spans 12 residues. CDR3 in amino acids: CASSGAILGYTF. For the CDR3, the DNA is TGTGCCAGCAGCGGGGCCATCCTTGGCTACACCTTC.

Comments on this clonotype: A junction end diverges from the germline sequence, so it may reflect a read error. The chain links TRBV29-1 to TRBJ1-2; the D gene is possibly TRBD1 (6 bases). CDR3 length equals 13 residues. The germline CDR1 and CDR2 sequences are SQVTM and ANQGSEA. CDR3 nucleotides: TGCAGCGTTGAGGGGGGCGTCGACTATGGCCACACCTTC. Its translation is CSVEGGVDYGHTF. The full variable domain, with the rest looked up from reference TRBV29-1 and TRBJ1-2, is SAVISQKPSRDICQRGTSLTIQCQVDSQVTMMFWYRQQPGQSLTLIATANQGSEATYESGFVIDKFPISRPNLTFSTLTVSNMSPEDSSIYLCSVEGGVDYGHTFGSGTRLTVV.

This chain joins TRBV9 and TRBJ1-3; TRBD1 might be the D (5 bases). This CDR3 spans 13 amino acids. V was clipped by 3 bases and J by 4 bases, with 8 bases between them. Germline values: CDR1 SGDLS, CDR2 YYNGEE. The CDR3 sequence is CASSGDSGNTIYF. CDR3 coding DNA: TGTGCCAGCAGCGGCGACAGCGGAAACACCATATATTTT.

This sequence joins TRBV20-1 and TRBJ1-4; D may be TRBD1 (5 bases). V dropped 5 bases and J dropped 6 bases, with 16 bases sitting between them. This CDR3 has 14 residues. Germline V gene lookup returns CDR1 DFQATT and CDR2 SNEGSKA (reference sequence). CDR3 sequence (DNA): TGCAGTGCTCGACGGGGGGGTTGGGATGAAAAACTGTTTTTT. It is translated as CSARRGGWDEKLFF.

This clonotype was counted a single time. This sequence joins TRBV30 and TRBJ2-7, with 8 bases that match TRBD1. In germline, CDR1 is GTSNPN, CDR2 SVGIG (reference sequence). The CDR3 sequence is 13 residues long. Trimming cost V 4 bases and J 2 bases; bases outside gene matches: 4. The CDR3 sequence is CAWIGQGTYEQYF. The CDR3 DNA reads TGTGCCTGGATAGGACAGGGCACCTACGAGCAGTACTTC.

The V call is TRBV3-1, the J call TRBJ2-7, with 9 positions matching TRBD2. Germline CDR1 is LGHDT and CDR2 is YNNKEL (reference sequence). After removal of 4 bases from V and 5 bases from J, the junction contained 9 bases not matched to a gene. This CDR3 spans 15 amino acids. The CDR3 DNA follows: TGTGCCAGCAGCCCCCGGGCTAGCGGGGCCCACGAGCAGTACTTC. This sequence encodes CASSPRASGAHEQYF.

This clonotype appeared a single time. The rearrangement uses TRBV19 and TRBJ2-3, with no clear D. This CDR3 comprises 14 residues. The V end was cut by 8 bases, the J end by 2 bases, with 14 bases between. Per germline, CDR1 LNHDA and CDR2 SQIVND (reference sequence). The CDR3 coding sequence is TGTGCCAGTTCGACCCCAGGATTCACAGATACGCAGTATTTT. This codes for CASSTPGFTDTQYF.

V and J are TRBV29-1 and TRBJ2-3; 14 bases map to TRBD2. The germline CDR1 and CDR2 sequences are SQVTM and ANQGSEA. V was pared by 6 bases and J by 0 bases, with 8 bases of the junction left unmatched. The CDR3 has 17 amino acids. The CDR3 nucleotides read TGCAGCGTGGCTGGGACTAGCGGGGGAACTAGCACAGATACGCAGTATTTT. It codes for CSVAGTSGGTSTDTQYF.

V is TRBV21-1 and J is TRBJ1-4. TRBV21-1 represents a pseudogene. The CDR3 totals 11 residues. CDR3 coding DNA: TGTGCCAGCAGCAAAGCTGAAAAACTGTTTTTT. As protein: CASSKAEKLFF.

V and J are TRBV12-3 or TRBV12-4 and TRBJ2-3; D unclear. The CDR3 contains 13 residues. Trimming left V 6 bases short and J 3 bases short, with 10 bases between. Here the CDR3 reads CASSPVRTDTQYF. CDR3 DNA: TGTGCCAGCAGCCCCGTTCGAACAGATACGCAGTATTTT.

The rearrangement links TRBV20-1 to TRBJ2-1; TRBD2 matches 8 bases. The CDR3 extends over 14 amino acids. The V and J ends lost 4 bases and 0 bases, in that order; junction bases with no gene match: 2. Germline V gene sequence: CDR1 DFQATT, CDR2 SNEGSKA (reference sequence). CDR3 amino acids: CSANGGASYNEQFF. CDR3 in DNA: TGCAGTGCTAACGGGGGGGCCTCCTACAATGAGCAGTTCTTC.

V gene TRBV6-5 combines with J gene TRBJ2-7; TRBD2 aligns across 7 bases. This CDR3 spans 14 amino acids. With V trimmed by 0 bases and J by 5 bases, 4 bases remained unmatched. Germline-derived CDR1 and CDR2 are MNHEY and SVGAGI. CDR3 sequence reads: CASSYSGTKDEQYF. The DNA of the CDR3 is TGTGCCAGCAGTTACTCTGGGACTAAAGACGAGCAGTACTTC.

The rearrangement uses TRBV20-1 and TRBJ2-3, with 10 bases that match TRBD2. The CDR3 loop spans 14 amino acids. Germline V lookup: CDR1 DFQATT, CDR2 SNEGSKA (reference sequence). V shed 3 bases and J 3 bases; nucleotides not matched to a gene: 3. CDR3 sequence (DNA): TGCAGTGCTAGTTCACTAGCGGGGACAGATACGCAGTATTTT. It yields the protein CSASSLAGTDTQYF.

The CDR3 nucleotides read TGCAGTACTCGGACAGGGGGTTTTGGCTACACCTTC. Translating gives CSTRTGGFGYTF. The chain joins TRBV20-1 to TRBJ1-2, with 10 bases aligning to TRBD1. The V gene end was trimmed by 8 bases and the J gene end by 7 bases; junction bases not matched to a gene: 7. There are 12 residues in the CDR3. The germline V gene encodes CDR1 DFQATT and CDR2 SNEGSKA (reference sequence).

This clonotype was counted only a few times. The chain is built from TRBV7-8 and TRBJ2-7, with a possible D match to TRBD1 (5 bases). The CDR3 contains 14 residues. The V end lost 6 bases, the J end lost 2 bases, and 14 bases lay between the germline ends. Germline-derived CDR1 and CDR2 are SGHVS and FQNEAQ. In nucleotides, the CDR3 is TGTGCCAGCAGTCCCCAGGGAAGCACCTACGAGCAGTACTTC. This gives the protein CASSPQGSTYEQYF.

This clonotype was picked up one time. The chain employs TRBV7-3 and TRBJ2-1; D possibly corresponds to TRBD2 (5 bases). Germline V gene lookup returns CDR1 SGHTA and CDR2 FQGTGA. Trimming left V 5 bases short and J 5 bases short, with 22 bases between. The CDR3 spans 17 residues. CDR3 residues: CASSPYPGLTTHNEQFF. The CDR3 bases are TGTGCCAGCAGCCCGTACCCCGGACTGACAACCCACAATGAGCAGTTCTTC.

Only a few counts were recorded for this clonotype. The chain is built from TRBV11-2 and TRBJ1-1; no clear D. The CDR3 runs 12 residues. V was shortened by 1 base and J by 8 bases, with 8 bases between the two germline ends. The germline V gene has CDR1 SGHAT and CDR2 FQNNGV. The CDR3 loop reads CASSLVGREAFF. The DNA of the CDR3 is TGTGCCAGCAGCTTAGTTGGCAGGGAAGCTTTCTTT.

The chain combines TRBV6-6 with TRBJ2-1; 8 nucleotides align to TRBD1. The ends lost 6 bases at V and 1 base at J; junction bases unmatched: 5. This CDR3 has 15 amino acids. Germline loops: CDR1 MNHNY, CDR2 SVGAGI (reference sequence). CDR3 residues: CASRARDRSYNEQFF. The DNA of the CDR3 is TGTGCCAGCAGGGCCCGGGACAGGTCCTACAATGAGCAGTTCTTC.

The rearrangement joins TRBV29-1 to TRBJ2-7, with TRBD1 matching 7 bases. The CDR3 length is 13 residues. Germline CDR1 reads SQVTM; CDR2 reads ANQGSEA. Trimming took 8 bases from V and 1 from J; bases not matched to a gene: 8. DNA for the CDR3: TGCAGCTTTCGCCCGGGACAGTCCTACGAGCAGTACTTC. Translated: CSFRPGQSYEQYF.